This TCR beta chain was sequenced for a study of lymphopenia after photon versus proton radiotherapy. Study findings and constraints: Oligoclonal CD8+ Temra expansion after nadir drove photon patients' diversity drop. Only patients who died were analyzed for survival; proton advantage is unproven.

This clone was counted only a few times. Its antigen remains unidentified. Trimming took 5 bases from V and 3 from J, leaving 2 bases between them. CDR3 size: 11 residues. Per germline, CDR1 MNHEY and CDR2 SVGAGI. Clones were read by immunoSEQ multiplex PCR, and TCRdb kept only the in-frame ones, dropping some. The table lists approximately 91,000 clones, about 83% of them singletons. The clonotype was recovered from a man in his sixties with pancreatic cancer. The sequences come from peripheral blood, collected from a patient treated with proton-based radiotherapy. The chain employs TRBV6-5 and TRBJ2-1, with D hard to call. The CDR3 nucleotides read TGTGCCAGCAGTAACTACAATGAGCAGTTCTTC. Residues: CASSNYNEQFF.